The TCR beta chain under discussion was sequenced for a study of blood T cells in healthy people across ages. Trimming removed 4 bases from V and 4 bases from J; junction bases left unmatched: 8. Germline assignment: CDR1 LGHNA and CDR2 YNFKEQ. CDR3 length equals 15 residues. This clonotype was found a few times. Sample-barcoded 5' priming and a J-beta primer mix drove a second PCR of about 7 to 12 cycles. TCRdb reanalysed the 5' RACE reads using MiXCR and keeps one entry per CDR3 protein. The data show about 1.7 million distinct CDR3 sequences, with 25% to 30% seen just once and 7% to 9% held by the top ten.

Sequencing was done on a sample of blood. The J gene is TRBJ2-7, the V gene TRBV4-2, with 9 bases matching TRBD1. The receptor's source is a woman in her thirties in good health. The CDR3 is CASSLHRDREYEQYF. CDR3 in DNA: TGTGCCAGCAGCCTCCATAGGGACAGGGAGTACGAGCAGTACTTC.